These 17 T cell receptor beta chains were sequenced from one sample in a study of blood T cell repertoires in COVID-19. Only in-frame clones appear in the TCRdb table, and some are missing; sequencing was by immunoSEQ multiplex PCR. The sample has some 75,000 clones, approximately 84% seen once. Sequences were obtained from peripheral blood. These receptors originate from a man aged 50 or older with COVID-19, enrolled during active disease.

This clone has a single count. The chain combines TRBV7-6 with TRBJ2-7; 9 positions match TRBD1. V gave up 0 bases and J gave up 2 bases; unmatched junction bases: 5. Per germline, CDR1 SGHVS and CDR2 FNYEAQ. This CDR3 spans 16 amino acids. The CDR3 bases are TGTGCCAGCAGCTTAGCCCTTGGACAGGGGACCTACGAGCAGTACTTC. Translated, it gives CASSLALGQGTYEQYF. The full variable domain, in which reference TRBV7-6 and TRBJ2-7 provide the parts outside the CDR3, is GAGVSQSPRYKVTKRGQDVALRCDPISGHVSLYWYRQALGQGPEFLTYFNYEAQQDKSGLPNDRFSAERPEGSISTLTIQRTEQRDSAMYRCASSLALGQGTYEQYFGPGTRLTVT.

V is TRBV19 and J is TRBJ2-7; 9 positions agree with TRBD1. Germline loops: CDR1 LNHDA, CDR2 SQIVND (reference sequence). The CDR3 is made up of 15 amino acids. J was trimmed by 5 bases and V by 4 bases; bases with no gene match: 9. This CDR3 reads CASSRTGVIGHEQYF. The CDR3 DNA reads TGTGCCAGTAGTAGGACAGGGGTAATTGGCCACGAGCAGTACTTC.

The genes are TRBV6-5 and TRBJ1-5; 11 nucleotides align to TRBD1. Germline CDR1 and CDR2: MNHEY and SVGAGI. V trimming: 6 bases; J trimming: 3 bases; junction bases outside the gene matches: 4. The CDR3 has 15 residues. The CDR3 DNA reads as TGTGCCAGCAGAGCGGACAGGGGGCCCAATCAGCCCCAGCATTTT. This encodes CASRADRGPNQPQHF.

This clone showed up just a few times. The chain has TRBV11-2 and TRBJ1-1; TRBD1 is a possible D gene (5 bases). Germline V gene lookup returns CDR1 SGHAT and CDR2 FQNNGV. Deletions cut 2 bases from V and 5 bases from J, with 18 bases between. The length of the CDR3 is 16 residues. The DNA of the CDR3 is TGTGCCAGCAGCTTACTCTCAGGGAGGCTGGGGACTGAAGCTTTCTTT. It yields the protein CASSLLSGRLGTEAFF.

This clone has a count of ten or more. Its ends do not fully match the called genes, so a read error is possible. The V and J genes are TRBV30 and TRBJ2-4; TRBD2 matches 12 bases. The CDR3 covers 16 residues. The germline V gene encodes CDR1 GTSNPN and CDR2 SVGIG (reference sequence). The CDR3 protein is CARSLAGGGAKNIQYF. The DNA for the CDR3 is TGTGCCCGGAGCCTAGCGGGAGGGGGAGCCAAAAACATTCAGTACTTC.

The V and J genes are TRBV6-5 and TRBJ1-5, with 8 bases aligning to TRBD1. CDR3 length: 15 residues. Germline loops: CDR1 MNHEY, CDR2 SVGAGI. The J segment lost 0 bases and the V segment lost 9 bases, leaving 7 bases of the junction unmatched. The CDR3 nucleotides read TGTGCCAGTTCGACAGGGGCCGTTAGCAATCAGCCCCAGCATTTT. As protein: CASSTGAVSNQPQHF.

This clone is a singleton in its sample. This chain connects TRBV28 to TRBJ2-1; 8 nucleotides agree with TRBD2. Per the germline V gene, CDR1 is MDHEN and CDR2 is SYDVKM. V was clipped by 4 bases and J by 6 bases; unmatched bases: 11. The CDR3 length is 16 residues. Written as DNA, the CDR3 is TGTGCCAGCAGTTCCCCTCGGACTAGCAAAGGCAATGAGCAGTTCTTC. Translating gives CASSSPRTSKGNEQFF. Full variable domain (missing parts from reference TRBV28 and TRBJ2-1): DVKVTQSSRYLVKRTGEKVFLECVQDMDHENMFWYRQDPGLGLRLIYFSYDVKMKEKGDIPEGYSVSREKKERFSLILESASTNQTSMYLCASSSPRTSKGNEQFFGPGTRLTVL.

The V call is TRBV10-1, the J call TRBJ2-3; D remains ambiguous. The CDR3 contains 15 residues. The germline V gene encodes CDR1 WNHNN and CDR2 SYGVQD (reference sequence). With 0 bases removed from V and 1 base from J, the gap between germline ends came to 8 bases. The CDR3 nucleotides are TGCGCCAGCAGTGAGTCAAACACCCGCACAGATACGCAGTATTTT. It is translated as CASSESNTRTDTQYF.

This clone was recorded once. The chain couples TRBV7-6 to TRBJ1-1; D call uncertain. Germline values: CDR1 SGHVS, CDR2 FNYEAQ. The CDR3 extends over 14 amino acids. With 5 bases removed from V and 0 bases from J, the gap between germline ends came to 10 bases. The CDR3 reads CASSLPTLNTEAFF. The CDR3 bases are TGTGCCAGCAGCCTACCGACACTGAACACTGAAGCTTTCTTT.

The V and J genes are TRBV28 and TRBJ2-5, with 9 bases aligning to TRBD1. Germline V gene data show CDR1 as MDHEN and CDR2 as SYDVKM. The CDR3 has 12 amino acids. J was trimmed by 10 bases and V by 4 bases; bases with no gene match: 4. In nucleotides, the CDR3 is TGTGCCAGCAGTTCACCGACAGGGGGCCAGTACTTC. Encoded protein: CASSSPTGGQYF.

The chain links TRBV24-1 to TRBJ2-1; 7 nucleotides align to TRBD2. The germline CDR1 and CDR2 sequences are KGHDR and SFDVKD. After removal of 5 bases from V and 7 bases from J, the junction contained 7 bases not matched to a gene. The CDR3 extends over 14 amino acids. This CDR3 is CATSVPGGGNEQFF. DNA of the CDR3: TGTGCCACCAGTGTCCCTGGGGGGGGTAATGAGCAGTTCTTC.

This clone was observed a handful of times. This rearrangement joins TRBV29-1 to TRBJ2-7, with TRBD2 matching over 11 bases. Germline-derived CDR1 and CDR2 are SQVTM and ANQGSEA. Trimming took 5 bases from V and 7 from J; bases not matched to a gene: 7. CDR3 length: 13 amino acids. CDR3 DNA sequence: TGCAGCGTTACACTAGCGGGAGTGGGGGAGCAGTACTTC. Its translation is CSVTLAGVGEQYF.

The chain couples TRBV5-1 to TRBJ2-1; 12 bases map to TRBD2. This CDR3 is built from 16 residues. The trim removed 1 base at V and 9 bases at J, leaving 8 bases unmatched. From germline, CDR1 is SGHRS and CDR2 YFSETQ. The CDR3 sequence is CASSLQLAGGPAEQFF. The CDR3 DNA is TGCGCCAGCAGCTTGCAGCTAGCGGGAGGGCCGGCTGAGCAGTTCTTC. Full variable domain (rest looked up from reference TRBV5-1 and TRBJ2-1): KAGVTQTPRYLIKTRGQQVTLSCSPISGHRSVSWYQQTPGQGLQFLFEYFSETQRNKGNFPGRFSGRQFSNSRSEMNVSTLELGDSALYLCASSLQLAGGPAEQFFGPGTRLTVL.

The CDR3 coding sequence is TGTGCCAGCAGTCGAACAGGGAACTACTATGGCTACACCTTC. Translation gives CASSRTGNYYGYTF. The chain combines TRBV28 with TRBJ1-2; a weak D match, TRBD1 (6 bases). Trimming took off 5 bases at V and 3 bases at J, with 13 bases between the two ends. CDR3 length equals 14 residues. Germline V gene data show CDR1 as MDHEN and CDR2 as SYDVKM.

This clone was observed once. The V and J genes are TRBV7-9 and TRBJ2-1; TRBD2 aligns across 10 bases. In germline, CDR1 is SEHNR, CDR2 FQNEAQ (reference sequence). J lost 4 bases, V lost 5 bases, and 8 bases had no gene match. The CDR3 loop spans 16 amino acids. The CDR3 region has the DNA TGTGCCAGCAGCCCGCCGGGACTAGCGAGATACAATGAGCAGTTCTTC. Translating gives CASSPPGLARYNEQFF.

The CDR3 region is CASSLGTSTDTQYF. In nucleotides, the CDR3 is TGCGCCAGCAGCTTGGGTACTAGCACAGATACGCAGTATTTT. This chain connects TRBV5-1 to TRBJ2-3; no clear D gene. Germline loops: CDR1 SGHRS, CDR2 YFSETQ. This CDR3 region has 14 residues. V was cut by 0 bases and J by 0 bases, with 5 bases left in between.

This chain links TRBV6-2 or TRBV6-3 with TRBJ1-2; D remains ambiguous. Germline V CDR1 and CDR2: MNHEY, SVGEGT. The V end was cut by 2 bases, the J end by 5 bases, with 6 bases between. The CDR3 runs to 12 residues. The CDR3 bases are TGTGCCAGCAGTTACCCGGGTTATGGCTACACCTTC. Translation: CASSYPGYGYTF.